This T cell receptor (beta chain) emerged from a study of human T cells and chemical hapten exposure. Whole-study context: Among samples, TCR yields varied mainly because of small differences in pooled library volume. Findings of the study overall: TCRs exceeding a frequency of 1 in 1000 stayed unchanged under DPC sensitization.

Germline lookup yields CDR1 SGHRS and CDR2 YFSETQ. The CDR3 loop spans 14 amino acids. Trimming took 4 bases from V and 6 from J; bases not matched to a gene: 8. Unique molecular identifiers were affixed to discrete cDNA molecules within the library. TCRdb itself ran the RACE reads through MiXCR, one entry per CDR3 protein. The repertoire holds about 270,000 distinct CDR3 sequences, with over 7.5% as singletons. The time point: pre-sensitization, week 0. Treatment denoted: therapeutic diphenylcyclopropenone sensitization with weekly scalp DPC. On this clonotype itself: Its antigen is still unknown.

The sequence derives from a man aged 18-30 years with alopecia areata. Some clones in this sample may be carry-over from other donors' samples. The J gene is TRBJ2-3, the V gene TRBV5-1; 7 bases are shared with TRBD1. The material sequenced was whole blood, taken in connection with sensitization to the hapten diphenylcyclopropenone (DPC). CDR3 in DNA: TGCGCCAGCAGCCTCCGACAGGGCCCGGATACGCAGTATTTT. Amino acid sequence: CASSLRQGPDTQYF.